One and the same sample provided the 14 T cell receptor beta chains below, sequenced in a study of T cell repertoires in cytomegalovirus infection. No antigen has been identified for these receptors. TCRdb redid the calling of the reads with MiXCR, one entry per CDR3 protein. The table shows 100,000 to 150,000 distinct CDR3 sequences, with 20% to 30% occurring only once. Sequencing was carried out using PBMCs, sequenced either directly or after in vitro stimulation (not recorded which). These receptors were obtained from a human donor in good health (CMV status not recorded). Some clones in this sample may be carry-over from other donors' samples.

The chain is built from TRBV29-1 and TRBJ1-2; D unclear. This CDR3 region has 13 residues. Between the trimmed V and J ends, which lost 0 bases and 0 bases, there was a span of 5 bases. Germline V gives CDR1 SQVTM, CDR2 ANQGSEA. The DNA for the CDR3 is TGCAGCGTTGAAGAGCCTGCTAACTATGGCTACACCTTC. This translates into CSVEEPANYGYTF.

This clonotype has a handful of counts. The rearrangement uses TRBV2 and TRBJ2-1; D is undetermined. V shed 7 bases and J shed 2 bases, with 9 bases lying between them. Germline CDR1 and CDR2: SNHLY and FYNNEI. CDR3 size: 13 residues. CDR3 region: CASNSETYNEQFF. The DNA of the CDR3 is TGTGCCAGCAATTCTGAGACCTACAATGAGCAGTTCTTC.

The chain links TRBV12-3 or TRBV12-4 to TRBJ2-2, with a tentative D call TRBD1 (6 bases). CDR3 length equals 17 residues. With 6 bases removed from V and 0 bases from J, the gap between germline ends came to 17 bases. The CDR3 DNA reads as TGTGCCAGCAGCCGCCAAACAGGGCCTTCGAACACCGGGGAGCTGTTTTTT. It codes for CASSRQTGPSNTGELFF.

The V gene is TRBV19, the J gene TRBJ1-5; D not resolved. V was shortened by 7 bases and J by 6 bases, with 16 bases between the two germline ends. CDR3 size: 14 residues. Germline loops: CDR1 LNHDA, CDR2 SQIVND (reference sequence). CDR3 bases: TGTGCCAGTAACCCCCGCGGGAACGGTCAGCCCCAGCATTTT. As protein: CASNPRGNGQPQHF. Full variable domain (missing parts from reference TRBV19 and TRBJ1-5): DGGITQSPKYLFRKEGQNVTLSCEQNLNHDAMYWYRQDPGQGLRLIYYSQIVNDFQKGDIAEGYSVSREKKESFPLTVTSAQKNPTAFYLCASNPRGNGQPQHFGDGTRLSIL.

The chain couples TRBV19 to TRBJ2-1; TRBD2 matches 8 bases. Germline trimming cut 7 bases from V and 9 bases from J; bases unmatched to any gene: 8. Germline values: CDR1 LNHDA, CDR2 SQIVND (reference sequence). This CDR3 spans 13 amino acids. The CDR3 DNA sequence: TGTGCCAGTACCCCGGGACTAGGGTTTGAGCAGTTCTTC. This translates into CASTPGLGFEQFF.

The chain employs TRBV6-5 and TRBJ2-1; D is ambiguous. Germline loops: CDR1 MNHEY, CDR2 SVGAGI. The CDR3 is made up of 13 amino acids. V was clipped by 5 bases and J by 0 bases, with 5 bases between them. CDR3 DNA: TGTGCCAGCAGTCCCCACTCCTACAATGAGCAGTTCTTC. It translates to CASSPHSYNEQFF.

This chain joins TRBV7-2 and TRBJ2-3, with unresolved D. CDR1 and CDR2 from the germline V gene are SGHTA and FQGNSA. CDR3 length: 15 residues. V was pared by 1 base and J by 5 bases, with 13 bases between. CDR3 amino acids: CASSLGGVTGDTQYF. In DNA, the CDR3 is TGTGCCAGCAGCTTAGGAGGCGTTACGGGAGATACGCAGTATTTT.

This clonotype has ten or more counts. V is TRBV7-8 and J is TRBJ2-3; D is possibly TRBD1 (6 bases). Trimming removed 4 bases at V and 4 bases at J, with 18 bases between. CDR1 is SGHVS, CDR2 FQNEAQ, per germline. The CDR3 is 16 amino acids. As DNA, the CDR3 is TGTGCCAGCAGCTCAGGGGAAGGGCTAGCAGCAGATACGCAGTATTTT. Translating gives CASSSGEGLAADTQYF.

This clonotype was observed a handful of times. This chain's CDR3 is CASSVGGRGTEAFF. The CDR3 coding sequence is TGTGCCAGCAGCGTAGGTGGGCGCGGGACTGAAGCTTTCTTT. The chain employs TRBV9 and TRBJ1-1; D unresolved. Germline lookup yields CDR1 SGDLS and CDR2 YYNGEE. The length of the CDR3 is 14 residues. V was trimmed by 0 bases and J by 5 bases, leaving 11 bases between them.

This sequence joins TRBV20-1 and TRBJ2-2; the D is unclear. There are 14 residues in the CDR3. The germline V gene has CDR1 DFQATT and CDR2 SNEGSKA (reference sequence). V was shortened by 2 bases and J by 7 bases, with 14 bases between the two germline ends. The CDR3 DNA reads as TGCAGTGCTAGAAACCCCCAATCTAGCGGGGAGCTGTTTTTT. Translation: CSARNPQSSGELFF.

The chain has TRBV7-2 and TRBJ2-3; D uncertain. Trimming shortened V by 4 bases and J by 14 bases, and 13 bases separated the two germline ends. There are 11 residues in the CDR3. Germline CDR1 reads SGHTA; CDR2 reads FQGNSA. The CDR3 protein is CASSSEVAAYF. CDR3 coding DNA: TGTGCCAGCAGCTCAGAGGTAGCTGCGTATTTT.

There are many counts of this clonotype. The genes are TRBV7-2 and TRBJ2-7; D perhaps matches TRBD2 (6 bases). With 2 bases removed from V and 0 bases from J, the gap between germline ends came to 11 bases. The CDR3 is 15 residues long. Germline loops: CDR1 SGHTA, CDR2 FQGNSA. The CDR3 protein is CASSLSGGVSYEQYV. The CDR3 DNA reads TGTGCCAGCAGCTTATCAGGCGGGGTCTCCTACGAGCAGTACGTC.

This clonotype was counted ten times or more. This chain links TRBV6-2 or TRBV6-3 with TRBJ1-5, with a weak D call TRBD1 (6 bases). With 1 base removed from V and 8 bases from J, the gap between germline ends came to 15 bases. Germline V CDR1 and CDR2: MNHEY, SVGEGT. The CDR3 is made up of 15 amino acids. DNA for the CDR3: TGTGCCAGCAGTTACTTATCAGGGGTCATAGAGCCCCAGCATTTT. Encoded protein: CASSYLSGVIEPQHF.

The V and J genes are TRBV7-2 and TRBJ2-2, with TRBD2 matching 9 bases. The V gene end was trimmed by 3 bases and the J gene end by 5 bases; junction bases not matched to a gene: 1. This CDR3 comprises 14 residues. Germline V gene lookup returns CDR1 SGHTA and CDR2 FQGNSA. The CDR3 loop is CASSFTSGTGELFF. In DNA, the CDR3 is TGTGCCAGCAGCTTCACTAGCGGGACCGGGGAGCTGTTTTTT.